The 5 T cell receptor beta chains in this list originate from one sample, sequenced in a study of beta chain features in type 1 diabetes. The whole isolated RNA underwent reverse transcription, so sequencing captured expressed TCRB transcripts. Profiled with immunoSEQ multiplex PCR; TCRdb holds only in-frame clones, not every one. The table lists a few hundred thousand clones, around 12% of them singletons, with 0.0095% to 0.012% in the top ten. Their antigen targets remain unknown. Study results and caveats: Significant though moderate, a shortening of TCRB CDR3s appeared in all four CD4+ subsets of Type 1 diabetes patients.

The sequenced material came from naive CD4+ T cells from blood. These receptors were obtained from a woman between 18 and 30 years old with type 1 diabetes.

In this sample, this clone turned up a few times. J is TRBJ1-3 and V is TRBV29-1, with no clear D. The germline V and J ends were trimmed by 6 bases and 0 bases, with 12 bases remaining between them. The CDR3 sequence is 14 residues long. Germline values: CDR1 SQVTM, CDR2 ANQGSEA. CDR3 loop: CSVGGRHSGNTIYF. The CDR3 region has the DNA TGCAGCGTGGGAGGACGGCACTCTGGAAACACCATATATTTT.

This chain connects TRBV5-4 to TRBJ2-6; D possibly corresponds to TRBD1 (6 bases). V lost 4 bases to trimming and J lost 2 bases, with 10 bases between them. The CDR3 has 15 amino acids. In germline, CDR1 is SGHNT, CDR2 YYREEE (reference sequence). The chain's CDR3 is CASSHSGAGANVLTF. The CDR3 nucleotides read TGTGCCAGCAGCCATTCAGGGGCTGGGGCCAACGTCCTGACTTTC.

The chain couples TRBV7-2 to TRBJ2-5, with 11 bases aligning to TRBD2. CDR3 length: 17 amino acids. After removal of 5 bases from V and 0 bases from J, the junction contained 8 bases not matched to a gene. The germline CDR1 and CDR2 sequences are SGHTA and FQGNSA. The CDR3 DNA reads TGTGCCAGCAGCCGGGGGACTAGCGGAAGGTACCAAGAGACCCAGTACTTC. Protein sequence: CASSRGTSGRYQETQYF.

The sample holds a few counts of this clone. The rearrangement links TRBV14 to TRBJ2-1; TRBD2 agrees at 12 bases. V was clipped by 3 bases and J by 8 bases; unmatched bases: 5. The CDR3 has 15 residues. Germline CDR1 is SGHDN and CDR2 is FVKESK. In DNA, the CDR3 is TGTGCCAGCAGCCACCGACTAGCGGGAGAGCATGAGCAGTTCTTC. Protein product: CASSHRLAGEHEQFF. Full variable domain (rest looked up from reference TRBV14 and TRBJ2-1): EAGVTQFPSHSVIEKGQTVTLRCDPISGHDNLYWYRRVMGKEIKFLLHFVKESKQDESGMPNNRFLAERTGGTYSTLKVQPAELEDSGVYFCASSHRLAGEHEQFFGPGTRLTVL.

The CDR3 DNA sequence: TGTGCCAGCAGCTCCGGGGCAGCGGGAGAGGAAAAACTGTTTTTT. Translation gives CASSSGAAGEEKLFF. The gene calls are TRBV5-6 and TRBJ1-4, with a weak D call TRBD1 (5 bases). V gave up 3 bases and J gave up 8 bases, with 17 bases separating them. The CDR3 totals 15 residues. Germline CDR1 is SGHDT and CDR2 is YYEEEE.